The TCR beta chain described here comes from a study of technical replicates of blood from several donors. This clone was seen only once. Trimming at V came to 5 bases and at J to 6 bases, leaving 4 bases not matched to a gene. Germline V gene sequence: CDR1 SNHLY, CDR2 FYNNEI. CDR3 length: 13 residues. Profiling relied on immunoSEQ multiplex PCR, and the TCRdb table lists in-frame clones only, not all of them. The sample comprises roughly 81,000 clones, 80% to 90% of which are singletons, and about 5.1% rests with the top ten. The V gene is TRBV2, the J gene TRBJ2-7; 10 nucleotides align to TRBD1. The clonotype originates from a human donor in good health. Some clones in this sample may be carry-over from other donors' samples. The sample was PBMCs. CDR3 in DNA: TGTGCCAGCAGTATCGGGACAGGGGCCGAGCAGTACTTC. Its translation: CASSIGTGAEQYF.